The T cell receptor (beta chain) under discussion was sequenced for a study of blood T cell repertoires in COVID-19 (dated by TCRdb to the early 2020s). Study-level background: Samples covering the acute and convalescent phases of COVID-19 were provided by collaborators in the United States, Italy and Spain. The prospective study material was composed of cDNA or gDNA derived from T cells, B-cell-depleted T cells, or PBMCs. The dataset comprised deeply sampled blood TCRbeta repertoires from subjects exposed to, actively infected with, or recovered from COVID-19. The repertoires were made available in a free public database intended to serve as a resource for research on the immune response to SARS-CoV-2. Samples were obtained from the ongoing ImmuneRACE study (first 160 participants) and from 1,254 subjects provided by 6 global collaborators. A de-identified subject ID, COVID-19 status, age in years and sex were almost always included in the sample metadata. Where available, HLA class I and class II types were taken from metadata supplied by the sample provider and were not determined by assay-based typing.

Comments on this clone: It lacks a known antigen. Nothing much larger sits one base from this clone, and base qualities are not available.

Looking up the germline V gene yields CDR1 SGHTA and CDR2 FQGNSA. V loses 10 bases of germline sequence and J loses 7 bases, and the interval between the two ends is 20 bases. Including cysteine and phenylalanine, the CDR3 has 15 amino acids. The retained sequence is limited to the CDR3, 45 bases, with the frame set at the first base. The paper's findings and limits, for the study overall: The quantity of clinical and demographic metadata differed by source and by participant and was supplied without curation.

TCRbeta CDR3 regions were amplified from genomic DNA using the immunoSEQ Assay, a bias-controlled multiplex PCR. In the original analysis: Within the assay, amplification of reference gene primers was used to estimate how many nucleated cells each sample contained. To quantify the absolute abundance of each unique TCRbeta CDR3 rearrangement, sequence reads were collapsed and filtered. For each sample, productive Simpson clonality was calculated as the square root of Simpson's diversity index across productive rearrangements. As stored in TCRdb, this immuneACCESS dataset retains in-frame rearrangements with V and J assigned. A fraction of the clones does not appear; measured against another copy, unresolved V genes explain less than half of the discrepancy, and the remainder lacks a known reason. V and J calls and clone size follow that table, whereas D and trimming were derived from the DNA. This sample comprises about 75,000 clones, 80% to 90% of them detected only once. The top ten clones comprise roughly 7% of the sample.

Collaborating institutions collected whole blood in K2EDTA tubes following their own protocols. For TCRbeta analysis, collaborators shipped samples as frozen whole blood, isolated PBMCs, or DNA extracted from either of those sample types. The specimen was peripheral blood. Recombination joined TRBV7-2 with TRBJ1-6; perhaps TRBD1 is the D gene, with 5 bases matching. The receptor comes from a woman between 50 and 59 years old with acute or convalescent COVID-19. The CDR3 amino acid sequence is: CATQQASIPNSPLHF. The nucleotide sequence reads TGTGCCACCCAACAGGCGTCGATCCCCAATTCACCCCTCCACTTT. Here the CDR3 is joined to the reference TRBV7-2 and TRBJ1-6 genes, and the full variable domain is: GAGVSQSPSNKVTEKGKDVELRCDPISGHTALYWYRQSLGQGLEFLIYFQGNSAPDKSGLPSDRFSAERTGGSVSTLTIQRTQQEDSAVYLCATQQASIPNSPLHFGNGTRLTVT.